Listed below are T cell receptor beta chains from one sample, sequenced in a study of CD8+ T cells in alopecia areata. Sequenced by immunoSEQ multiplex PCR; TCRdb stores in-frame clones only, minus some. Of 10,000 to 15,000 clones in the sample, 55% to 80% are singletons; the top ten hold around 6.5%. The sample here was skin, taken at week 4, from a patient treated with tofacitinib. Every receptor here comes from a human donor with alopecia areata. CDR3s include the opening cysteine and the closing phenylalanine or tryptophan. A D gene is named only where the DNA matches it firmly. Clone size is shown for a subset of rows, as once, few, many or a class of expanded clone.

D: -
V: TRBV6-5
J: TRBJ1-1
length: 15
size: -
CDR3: CASSYFNRPNTEAFF
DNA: TGTGCCAGCAGTTATTTCAATAGACCGAACACTGAAGCTTTCTTT

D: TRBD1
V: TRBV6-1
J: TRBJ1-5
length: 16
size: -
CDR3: CASSEYLRQGNQPQHF
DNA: TGTGCCAGCAGTGAATATTTGAGACAGGGAAATCAGCCCCAGCATTTT

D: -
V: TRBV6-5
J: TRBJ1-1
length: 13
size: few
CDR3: CATSWGVETEAFF
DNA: TGTGCCACCTCCTGGGGGGTAGAGACTGAAGCTTTCTTT

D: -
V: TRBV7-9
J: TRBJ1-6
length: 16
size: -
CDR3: CASSLLSNLRNSPLHF
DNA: TGTGCCAGCAGCTTACTCTCTAACTTAAGAAATTCACCCCTCCACTTT

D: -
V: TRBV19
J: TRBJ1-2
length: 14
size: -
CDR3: CASSIRTNYYGYTF
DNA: TGTGCCAGTAGTATTAGGACGAACTACTATGGCTACACCTTC

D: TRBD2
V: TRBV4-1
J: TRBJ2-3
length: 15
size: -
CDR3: CASSLDSGASDTQYF
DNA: TGCGCCAGCAGTCTCGATAGCGGGGCTTCAGATACGCAGTATTTT

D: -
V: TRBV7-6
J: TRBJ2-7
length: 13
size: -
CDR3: CASSARDTSEQYF
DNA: TGTGCCAGCAGCGCACGGGACACCTCCGAGCAGTACTTC

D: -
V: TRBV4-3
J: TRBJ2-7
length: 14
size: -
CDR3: CASSLSSSRGEQYF
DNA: TGCGCCAGCAGCCTCTCGTCGTCTAGAGGAGAGCAGTACTTC

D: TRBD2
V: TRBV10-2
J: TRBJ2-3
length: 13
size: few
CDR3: CASRTSGTDTQYF
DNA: TGCGCCAGCAGGACTAGCGGCACAGATACGCAGTATTTT

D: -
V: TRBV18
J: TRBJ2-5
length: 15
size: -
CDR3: CASSPPNRVQGTQYF
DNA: TGTGCCAGCTCACCACCGAACAGGGTTCAAGGGACCCAGTACTTC

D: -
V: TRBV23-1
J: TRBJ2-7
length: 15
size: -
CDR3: CASSRTLPQSYEQYF
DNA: TGCGCCAGCAGTCGTACCCTCCCCCAGAGCTACGAGCAGTACTTC

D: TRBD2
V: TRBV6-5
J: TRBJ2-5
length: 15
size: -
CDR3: CASSYGSGGQETQYF
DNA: TGTGCCAGCAGTTATGGTAGCGGGGGGCAAGAGACCCAGTACTTC

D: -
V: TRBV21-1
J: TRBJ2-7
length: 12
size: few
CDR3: CARCGQSYEQYF
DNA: TGTGCCAGATGTGGACAGAGCTACGAGCAGTACTTC

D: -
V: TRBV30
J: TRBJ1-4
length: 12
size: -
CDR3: CAWSVWGRRLFF
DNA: TGTGCCTGGAGTGTATGGGGGCGGAGGCTGTTTTTT

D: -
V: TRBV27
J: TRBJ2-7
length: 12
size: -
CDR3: CASSPELYEQYF
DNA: TGTGCCAGCAGTCCTGAACTCTACGAGCAGTACTTC

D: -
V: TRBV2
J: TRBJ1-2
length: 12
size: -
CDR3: CASSEGQVAYTF
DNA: TGTGCCAGCAGTGAAGGACAGGTCGCCTACACCTTC

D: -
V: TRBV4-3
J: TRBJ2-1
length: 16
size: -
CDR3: CASSQGDNGAYNEQFF
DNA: TGCGCCAGCAGCCAAGGGGACAACGGCGCCTACAATGAGCAGTTCTTC